This TCR beta chain came from a study of OX40 agonist ivuxolimab in advanced cancers. Study details: Hepatocellular carcinoma, melanoma, renal cell or head and neck cancer occurred in dose-escalation patients. Antecedent anti-PD-1, anti-PD-L1 or anti-CTLA-4 therapy was permissible, with roughly 40% having received some.

CDR1 and CDR2 from the germline V gene are ENHRY and SYGVKD. This CDR3 comprises 13 residues. Trimming stripped 8 bases from V and 5 bases from J, with 15 bases between. Overall study results and limits: Among T cells, CD8+ cells averaged more expanded clones than CD4+ cells.

Repertoires were generated with immunoSEQ multiplex PCR, while TCRdb's copy carries only in-frame clones and drops some. In the table there are 58,000 or so clones, roughly 87% of which are singletons. On this clone: Antigen specificity is unknown.

The specimen comprised CD4+ or CD8+ T cells sorted from blood, sampled in a trial of the OX40 agonist ivuxolimab. This chain links TRBV10-3 with TRBJ1-1; D is perhaps TRBD1 (5 bases). This TCR was recovered from an adult with an advanced solid tumor such as melanoma, head and neck, liver or kidney cancer. Written as DNA, the CDR3 is TGTGCCATCGGGGAGGCAGGGCTGACTGAAGCTTTCTTT. Its protein is CAIGEAGLTEAFF.